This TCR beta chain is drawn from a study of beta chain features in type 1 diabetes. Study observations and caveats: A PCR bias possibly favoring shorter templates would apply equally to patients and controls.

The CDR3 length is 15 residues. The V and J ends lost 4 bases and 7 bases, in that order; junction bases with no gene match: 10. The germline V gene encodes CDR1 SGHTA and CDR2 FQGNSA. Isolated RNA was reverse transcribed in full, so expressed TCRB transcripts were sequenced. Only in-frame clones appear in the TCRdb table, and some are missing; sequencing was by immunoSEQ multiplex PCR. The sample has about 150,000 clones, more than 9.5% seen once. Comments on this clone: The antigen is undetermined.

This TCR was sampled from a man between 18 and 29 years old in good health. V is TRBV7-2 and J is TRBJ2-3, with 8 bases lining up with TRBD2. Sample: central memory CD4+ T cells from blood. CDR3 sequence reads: CASSSLAGGEYTQYF. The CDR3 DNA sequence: TGTGCCAGCAGCTCTTTGGCGGGGGGAGAGTATACGCAGTATTTT.